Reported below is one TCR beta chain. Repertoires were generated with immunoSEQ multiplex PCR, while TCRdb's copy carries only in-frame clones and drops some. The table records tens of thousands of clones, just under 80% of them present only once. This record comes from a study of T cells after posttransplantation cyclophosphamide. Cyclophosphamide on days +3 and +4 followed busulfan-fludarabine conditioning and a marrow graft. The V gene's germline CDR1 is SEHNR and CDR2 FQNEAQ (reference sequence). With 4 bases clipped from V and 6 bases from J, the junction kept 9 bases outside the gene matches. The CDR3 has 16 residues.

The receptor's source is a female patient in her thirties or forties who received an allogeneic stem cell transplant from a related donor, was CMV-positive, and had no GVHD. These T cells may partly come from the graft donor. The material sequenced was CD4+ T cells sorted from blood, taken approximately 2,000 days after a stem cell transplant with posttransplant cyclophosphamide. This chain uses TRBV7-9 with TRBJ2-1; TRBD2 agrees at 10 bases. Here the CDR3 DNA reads TGTGCCAGCAGCTCCGTCGAGCGGGGGGGCCTCAATGAGCAGTTCTTC. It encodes CASSSVERGGLNEQFF.